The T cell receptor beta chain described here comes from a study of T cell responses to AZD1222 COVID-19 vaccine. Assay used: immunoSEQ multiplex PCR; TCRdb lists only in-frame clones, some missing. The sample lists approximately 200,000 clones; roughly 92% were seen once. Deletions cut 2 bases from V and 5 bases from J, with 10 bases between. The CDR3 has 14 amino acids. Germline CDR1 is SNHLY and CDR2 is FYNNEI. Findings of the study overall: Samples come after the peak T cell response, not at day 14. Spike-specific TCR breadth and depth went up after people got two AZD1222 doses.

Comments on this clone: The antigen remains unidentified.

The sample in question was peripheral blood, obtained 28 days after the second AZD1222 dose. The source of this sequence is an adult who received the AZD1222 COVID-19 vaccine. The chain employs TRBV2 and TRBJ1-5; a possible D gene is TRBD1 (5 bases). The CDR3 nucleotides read TGTGCCAGCAGTGAAAGAGTCAGGGATCAGCCCCAGCATTTT. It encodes CASSERVRDQPQHF.